This T cell receptor beta chain was obtained from a study of blood T cell repertoires in COVID-19. About the study: Two negative PCRs, clearance, or symptom resolution had been documented for recovered Cohort 3 donors. Italy, Spain and the United States were the sources of the convalescent and acute COVID-19 samples. PBMCs, B-cell-depleted T cells, or T cells provided the cDNA or gDNA that made up the material.

The CDR3 spans 15 residues. CDR1 is MDHEN, CDR2 SYDVKM, per germline. V shed 5 bases and J 4 bases; nucleotides not matched to a gene: 7. TCRdb's table, derived via immunoSEQ multiplex PCR, lists solely in-frame clones and lacks some. The sample has hundreds of thousands of clones; around 87% are singletons. This receptor was obtained from a middle-aged man in a cohort exposed to, infected with or recovered from COVID-19 (not recorded which). Source material: PBMCs or T cells enriched from blood (not recorded which). The genes are TRBV28 and TRBJ1-3; 8 bases agree with TRBD1. CDR3 amino acids: CASSAQGAKGNTIYF. The DNA of the CDR3 is TGTGCCAGCAGTGCCCAGGGGGCTAAAGGAAACACCATATATTTT.